Following are 32 T cell receptor beta chains from one sample sequenced in a study of early T cells in non-severe SARS-CoV-2 infection. Each CDR3 protein is one row after TCRdb ran MiXCR on the 5' RACE reads. The table lists about 89,000 distinct CDR3 sequences, about 15% of them singletons. Sequenced material: whole blood, taken at baseline. The receptors were gathered from an adult who was a healthcare worker with PCR-confirmed SARS-CoV-2 infection or an uninfected control (not recorded which).

The J gene is TRBJ2-1, the V gene TRBV5-6, with 7 bases matching TRBD2. In germline, CDR1 is SGHDT, CDR2 YYEEEE. The CDR3 covers 14 residues. The ends lost 0 bases at V and 8 bases at J; junction bases unmatched: 5. CDR3 bases: TGTGCCAGCAGCTTGGGACTAGCAATGGATGAGCAGTTCTTC. It encodes CASSLGLAMDEQFF.

Many counts were recorded for this clonotype. The genes are TRBV7-9 and TRBJ2-1; a weak D match, TRBD2 (6 bases). Trimming pared 5 bases from V and 4 bases from J, leaving 9 bases between. Germline-derived CDR1 and CDR2 are SEHNR and FQNEAQ (reference sequence). There are 13 residues in the CDR3. CDR3 loop: CASSNGTYNEQFF. The CDR3 nucleotides read TGTGCCAGCAGCAACGGGACTTACAATGAGCAGTTCTTC.

This clonotype was detected many times. The chain is built from TRBV5-4 and TRBJ1-1; a possible D gene is TRBD1 (5 bases). The CDR3 spans 15 residues. Germline V gene sequence: CDR1 SGHNT, CDR2 YYREEE (reference sequence). The V gene lost 3 bases and the J gene lost 1 base, with 13 bases spanning the gap. The DNA for the CDR3 is TGTGCCAGCAGCTCAAAAGGGGCGGCGAACACTGAAGCTTTCTTT. The encoded protein is CASSSKGAANTEAFF.

The V call is TRBV7-6, the J call TRBJ2-1, with 12 bases aligning to TRBD2. Germline V gene lookup returns CDR1 SGHVS and CDR2 FNYEAQ. The CDR3 runs 17 residues. V dropped 3 bases and J dropped 1; count of bases not matched to a gene: 4. The CDR3 DNA follows: TGTGCCAGCAGCTTCCGACTAGCGGGAGTGTCCTACAATGAGCAGTTCTTC. Its translation is CASSFRLAGVSYNEQFF. The full variable domain, rest sourced from reference TRBV7-6 and TRBJ2-1, is GAGVSQSPRYKVTKRGQDVALRCDPISGHVSLYWYRQALGQGPEFLTYFNYEAQQDKSGLPNDRFSAERPEGSISTLTIQRTEQRDSAMYRCASSFRLAGVSYNEQFFGPGTRLTVL.

The CDR3 region has the DNA TGTGCCAGCAGCCAAGAGTTCAAGAGCTCCTATAATTCACCCCTCCACTTT. It encodes CASSQEFKSSYNSPLHF. The chain has TRBV4-2 and TRBJ1-6, with D unclear. V gave up 0 bases and J gave up 0 bases, with 9 bases separating them. This CDR3 is 17 amino acids long. Germline V gene sequence: CDR1 LGHNA, CDR2 YNFKEQ.

This chain uses TRBV4-3 with TRBJ2-5; the match to TRBD2 covers 12 bases. The V segment lost 0 bases and the J segment 5 bases; nucleotides outside the gene matches: 7. The CDR3 has 17 residues. From germline, CDR1 is LGHNA and CDR2 YSLEER. The CDR3 region is CASSQDPSGRGQETQYF. CDR3 in DNA: TGCGCCAGCAGCCAAGATCCTAGCGGGAGGGGGCAGGAGACCCAGTACTTC.

There are a few counts of this clonotype. This chain uses TRBV12-3 or TRBV12-4 with TRBJ2-2; D unresolved. CDR3 size: 13 residues. Trimming took 6 bases from V and 6 from J, leaving 11 bases between them. The CDR3: CASSQDMPGELFF. The CDR3 DNA reads as TGTGCCAGCAGCCAAGACATGCCCGGGGAGCTGTTTTTT.

This clonotype was seen more than once but under ten times. The chain is built from TRBV29-1 and TRBJ2-1, with 7 bases that match TRBD2. Germline lookup yields CDR1 SQVTM and CDR2 ANQGSEA. The CDR3 has 17 residues. With V trimmed by 0 bases and J by 7 bases, 15 bases remained unmatched. The CDR3 DNA sequence: TGCAGCGTTGAAGACCCAATGCAGACTAGCCGGGTAAATGAGCAGTTCTTC. Translated: CSVEDPMQTSRVNEQFF.

This clonotype was counted between two and nine times. The chain uses TRBV7-9 and TRBJ2-1; 8 bases fit TRBD2. The CDR3 runs 16 residues. CDR1 SEHNR and CDR2 FQNEAQ come from the germline V gene (reference sequence). Trimming cost V 0 bases and J 8 bases; bases outside gene matches: 9. CDR3 DNA sequence: TGTGCCAGCAGCTTAGCTGGCCTAGCGGGCCCCCATGAGCAGTTCTTC. Its translation: CASSLAGLAGPHEQFF.

This clonotype was seen at least ten times. The V and J genes are TRBV20-1 and TRBJ1-6; TRBD1 agrees at 8 bases. CDR3 length: 14 amino acids. CDR1 DFQATT and CDR2 SNEGSKA come from the germline V gene (reference sequence). V trimming: 5 bases; J trimming: 10 bases; junction bases outside the gene matches: 10. The CDR3 DNA reads TGCAGTGCTCGGACAGGGTCTCCTGGCTCACCCCTCCACTTT. Its translation is CSARTGSPGSPLHF.

CDR3 sequence: CSARERELGTDTQYF. CDR3 nucleotide sequence: TGCAGTGCTAGAGAGCGGGAGTTGGGTACAGATACGCAGTATTTT. The V call is TRBV20-1, the J call TRBJ2-3, with 7 bases fitting TRBD2. Germline CDR1 reads DFQATT; CDR2 reads SNEGSKA (reference sequence). The V gene end was trimmed by 0 bases and the J gene end by 3 bases; junction bases not matched to a gene: 6. The CDR3 loop spans 15 amino acids.

The V call is TRBV20-1, the J call TRBJ1-4, with no clear D. This CDR3 is 13 amino acids long. Germline V lookup: CDR1 DFQATT, CDR2 SNEGSKA (reference sequence). Deletions cut 3 bases from V and 0 bases from J, with 5 bases between. The CDR3 protein is CSASSATNEKLFF. For the CDR3, the DNA is TGCAGTGCTAGTTCTGCAACTAATGAAAAACTGTTTTTT.

This clonotype was observed a few times. The chain has TRBV4-3 and TRBJ1-3; D not certain. The V gene lost 4 bases and the J gene lost 0 bases, with 10 bases spanning the gap. There are 15 residues in the CDR3. Germline CDR1 is LGHNA and CDR2 is YSLEER. The CDR3 region is CASSRGRSSGNTIYF. The CDR3 DNA reads TGCGCCAGCAGCCGAGGACGGAGCTCTGGAAACACCATATATTTT.

This clonotype was observed once. The chain couples TRBV27 to TRBJ2-7; no definite D call. V was clipped by 2 bases and J by 0 bases, with 5 bases between them. The length of the CDR3 is 13 residues. Germline V gene data show CDR1 as MNHEY and CDR2 as SMNVEV (reference sequence). CDR3 in amino acids: CASSLRISYEQYF. CDR3 nucleotides: TGTGCCAGCAGTTTACGGATCTCCTACGAGCAGTACTTC.

This clonotype was detected only a few times. The V gene is TRBV6-5, the J gene TRBJ1-1; TRBD1 is a possible D gene (6 bases). Deletions cut 7 bases from V and 0 bases from J, with 21 bases between. CDR1 is MNHEY and CDR2 is SVGAGI in the germline V gene. This CDR3 comprises 17 residues. The CDR3 protein is CASNWIVGAAMNTEAFF. In DNA form, the CDR3 reads TGTGCCAGCAACTGGATTGTGGGGGCTGCCATGAACACTGAAGCTTTCTTT.

This clonotype was picked up many times. The CDR3 loop is CSGRGRGEQFF. DNA of the CDR3: TGCAGTGGTCGCGGTCGGGGTGAGCAGTTCTTC. The gene calls are TRBV20-1 and TRBJ2-1; perhaps TRBD2 as D (5 bases). Per the germline V gene, CDR1 is DFQATT and CDR2 is SNEGSKA (reference sequence). The CDR3 loop spans 11 amino acids. Trimming cost V 7 bases and J 9 bases, with 13 bases left between them.

This clonotype has more than one count but fewer than ten. The chain is built from TRBV5-6 and TRBJ2-1; D gene uncertain. The V end was cut by 0 bases, the J end by 5 bases, with 6 bases between. The V gene's germline CDR1 is SGHDT and CDR2 YYEEEE. The CDR3 is 13 residues long. In nucleotides, the CDR3 is TGTGCCAGCAGCTTGGTACGGAACAATGAGCAGTTCTTC. Protein sequence: CASSLVRNNEQFF. Drawing the rest from reference TRBV5-6 and TRBJ2-1, the complete variable domain is DAGVTQSPTHLIKTRGQQVTLRCSPKSGHDTVSWYQQALGQGPQFIFQYYEEEERQRGNFPDRFSGHQFPNYSSELNVNALLLGDSALYLCASSLVRNNEQFFGPGTRLTVL.

The CDR3 loop reads CASSDSSTGELFF. The CDR3 nucleotides read TGTGCCAGCAGTGACTCTAGCACCGGGGAGCTGTTTTTT. V gene TRBV6-4 combines with J gene TRBJ2-2; D is uncertain. There are 13 residues in the CDR3. Germline-derived CDR1 and CDR2 are MRHNA and SNTAGT. Between the trimmed V and J ends, which lost 0 bases and 4 bases, there was a span of 3 bases.

A remark on this clonotype: The DNA is left out, because the CDR3 cannot be placed on it with certainty; the CDR3 is given as TCRdb lists it. This sequence joins TRBV7-5 and TRBJ2-1. TRBV7-5 is deemed a pseudogene. With termini counted, the CDR3 has 17 amino acids. CDR3 sequence reads: CISVPEAPLSGYNEQFF.

This clonotype was counted a few times. This sequence joins TRBV20-1 and TRBJ2-1; D is unresolved. Per germline, CDR1 DFQATT and CDR2 SNEGSKA (reference sequence). With 0 bases removed from V and 5 bases from J, the gap between germline ends came to 17 bases. The CDR3 has 16 amino acids. The CDR3 region is CSARDWQKSPNNEQFF. DNA for the CDR3: TGCAGTGCTAGAGATTGGCAGAAATCTCCTAACAATGAGCAGTTCTTC.

This clonotype has ten or more counts. The CDR3 DNA sequence: TGTGCCAGCAGCACTAGACAGGGGAATGAAAAACTGTTTTTT. Its protein is CASSTRQGNEKLFF. The chain has TRBV9 and TRBJ1-4; TRBD1 agrees at 8 bases. Germline CDR1 is SGDLS and CDR2 is YYNGEE. CDR3 length: 14 amino acids. The J segment lost 5 bases and the V segment lost 4 bases, leaving 4 bases of the junction unmatched.

The CDR3 protein is CASRGLAAGELFF. As DNA, the CDR3 is TGTGCCAGCAGGGGACTAGCGGCAGGGGAGCTGTTTTTT. The chain carries TRBV2 and TRBJ2-2; TRBD2 matches at 11 bases. This CDR3 region has 13 residues. Trimming took 6 bases from V and 8 from J; bases not matched to a gene: 2. Germline V gene lookup returns CDR1 SNHLY and CDR2 FYNNEI.

V usage is TRBV5-1 and J usage is TRBJ2-7; 7 nucleotides agree with TRBD2. The V gene end was trimmed by 0 bases and the J gene end by 1 base; junction bases not matched to a gene: 4. The V gene's germline CDR1 is SGHRS and CDR2 YFSETQ. There are 15 residues in the CDR3. Here the CDR3 DNA reads TGCGCCAGCAGCTTGGAAACGGGAGGTTCCTACGAGCAGTACTTC. The encoded protein is CASSLETGGSYEQYF.

The sample holds a few counts of this clonotype. The chain employs TRBV29-1 and TRBJ2-5; 10 bases are a match to TRBD2. The ends lost 7 bases at V and 5 bases at J; junction bases unmatched: 7. Germline V gives CDR1 SQVTM, CDR2 ANQGSEA. This CDR3 has 13 amino acids. The chain's CDR3 is CSAGTSDRETQYF. CDR3 nucleotide sequence: TGCAGCGCCGGGACTAGCGACCGGGAGACCCAGTACTTC.

This clonotype was counted many times. An end of the junction does not agree with germline; a read error may underlie this. The rearrangement links TRBV28 to TRBJ2-3, with D perhaps matching TRBD2 (5 bases). The CDR3 is 13 residues long. The V gene's germline CDR1 is MDHEN and CDR2 SYDVKM. DNA of the CDR3: TGCGCCAGCAGCTTCGGGGGCACAGATACGCAGTATTTT. Its protein is CASSFGGTDTQYF. The whole variable domain, remainder taken from reference TRBV28 and TRBJ2-3, is DVKVTQSSRYLVKRTGEKVFLECVQDMDHENMFWYRQDPGLGLRLIYFSYDVKMKEKGDIPEGYSVSREKKERFSLILESASTNQTSMYLCASSFGGTDTQYFGPGTRLTVL.

This clonotype was seen repeatedly, ten times or more. The rearrangement joins TRBV7-9 to TRBJ2-1; D might be TRBD2 (5 bases). Germline V lookup: CDR1 SEHNR, CDR2 FQNEAQ (reference sequence). V was clipped by 1 base and J by 7 bases, with 5 bases between them. This CDR3 spans 12 amino acids. This chain's CDR3 is CASSLGENEQFF. CDR3 bases: TGTGCCAGCAGCTTAGGGGAGAATGAGCAGTTCTTC.

The chain joins TRBV19 to TRBJ2-1, with TRBD2 matching over 13 bases. The CDR3 runs to 16 residues. The V gene end was trimmed by 4 bases and the J gene end by 7 bases; junction bases not matched to a gene: 7. CDR1 and CDR2 (germline): LNHDA, SQIVND (reference sequence). The CDR3 sequence: CASSSRTSGSTNEQFF. The CDR3 DNA sequence: TGTGCCAGTAGTAGTCGGACTAGCGGGAGTACTAATGAGCAGTTCTTC.

The chain employs TRBV7-9 and TRBJ1-4, with D uncertain. The CDR3 covers 13 residues. The V gene lost 5 bases and the J gene lost 5 bases, with 9 bases spanning the gap. CDR1 is SEHNR and CDR2 is FQNEAQ in the germline V gene (reference sequence). In nucleotides, the CDR3 is TGTGCCAGCAGCCCCACCTACAATGAAAAACTGTTTTTT. This codes for CASSPTYNEKLFF.

The chain is built from TRBV12-3 or TRBV12-4 and TRBJ2-1; 12 nucleotides match TRBD2. V shed 5 bases, J shed 7 bases, and the junction held 9 bases outside the gene matches. The CDR3 covers 16 residues. CDR3 in DNA: TGTGCCAGCAGTATCAGACTAGCGGGGGTGTTAAATGAGCAGTTCTTC. This translates into CASSIRLAGVLNEQFF.

The V call is TRBV15, the J call TRBJ2-7; either TRBD1 or TRBD2 may fit D (5 bases each). The germline CDR1 and CDR2 sequences are LNHNV and YYDKDF (reference sequence). This CDR3 is 14 amino acids long. The V end was cut by 5 bases, the J end by 2 bases, with 13 bases between. DNA for the CDR3: TGTGCCACCAGCGGCCGGGACCCAACCTACGAGCAGTACTTC. It specifies CATSGRDPTYEQYF.

This clonotype was counted a few times. V is TRBV12-3 or TRBV12-4 and J is TRBJ1-1; possibly TRBD1 for D (5 bases). Trimming cost V 6 bases and J 1 base, with 12 bases left between them. The CDR3 spans 14 residues. In nucleotides, the CDR3 is TGTGCCAGCAGCCCCCTCCAGGGGAACACTGAAGCTTTCTTT. Encoded protein: CASSPLQGNTEAFF.

V is TRBV6-2 or TRBV6-3 and J is TRBJ2-7; the D gene is possibly TRBD2 (5 bases). Trimming took off 2 bases at V and 10 bases at J, with 9 bases between the two ends. The CDR3 runs to 11 residues. Germline values: CDR1 MNHEY, CDR2 SVGEGT. CDR3 in DNA: TGTGCCAGCAGTTACGAAGCGGTTCAGTACTTC. Its translation: CASSYEAVQYF.